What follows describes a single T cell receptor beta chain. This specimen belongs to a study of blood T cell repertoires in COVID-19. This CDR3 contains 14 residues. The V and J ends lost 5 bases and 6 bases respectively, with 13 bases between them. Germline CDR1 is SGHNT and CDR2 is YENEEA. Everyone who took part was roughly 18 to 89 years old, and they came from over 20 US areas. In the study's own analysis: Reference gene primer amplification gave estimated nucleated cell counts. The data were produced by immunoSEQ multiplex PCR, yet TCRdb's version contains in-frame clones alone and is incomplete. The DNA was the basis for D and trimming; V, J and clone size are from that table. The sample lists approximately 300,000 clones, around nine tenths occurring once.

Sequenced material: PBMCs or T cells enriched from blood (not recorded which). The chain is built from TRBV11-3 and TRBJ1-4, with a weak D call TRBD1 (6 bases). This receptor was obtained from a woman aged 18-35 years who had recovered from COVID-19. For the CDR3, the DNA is TGTGCCAGCAGCCAGAGAGGGGGGGATGAAAAACTGTTTTTT. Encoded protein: CASSQRGGDEKLFF.